The table lists the clone carrying this T cell receptor beta chain with a few counts. Method: immunoSEQ multiplex PCR; TCRdb's copy keeps in-frame clones and lacks some. The sample carries fewer than 350,000 clones, more than 75% recorded once. Individuals aged 18 to 89 years were recruited from 24 US areas. From germline, CDR1 is KGHDR and CDR2 SFDVKD. V gave up 6 bases and J gave up 10 bases, with 11 bases separating them. CDR3 length equals 11 residues. This specimen comes from a study of blood T cell repertoires in COVID-19. Study details: Symptom resolution, clearance, or two negative PCRs marked donors in Cohort 3 as recovered. PBMCs, B-cell-depleted T cells, or T cells provided the cDNA or gDNA that made up the material.

The chain uses TRBV24-1 and TRBJ1-1, with D maybe TRBD1 (6 bases). The receptor was derived from a woman aged 55-75 years in a cohort exposed to, infected with or recovered from COVID-19 (not recorded which). The sample was PBMCs or T cells enriched from blood (not recorded which). The CDR3 DNA follows: TGTGCCACCAGTTCAGGGGCGCGAGCTTTCTTT. Translation gives CATSSGARAFF.